These 8 T cell receptor beta chains originate from one sample sequenced in a study of blood T cell repertoires in COVID-19. Sequenced by immunoSEQ multiplex PCR; TCRdb stores in-frame clones only, minus some. The sample contains 250,000 to 350,000 clones, approximately 87% of which appear only once. Material: peripheral blood. These receptors all come from a woman aged 45-65 years who had recovered from COVID-19.

This sequence joins TRBV13 and TRBJ1-4; the match to TRBD1 covers 9 bases. CDR1 and CDR2 (germline): PRHDT, FYEKMQ (reference sequence). V trimming: 5 bases; J trimming: 8 bases; junction bases outside the gene matches: 6. The CDR3 contains 14 residues. CDR3 sequence reads: CASSPRDREEKLFF. The CDR3 nucleotides are TGTGCCAGCAGCCCGAGGGACAGGGAGGAAAAACTGTTTTTT.

The V and J genes are TRBV9 and TRBJ2-6; D is undetermined. The CDR3 has 14 amino acids. Germline V lookup: CDR1 SGDLS, CDR2 YYNGEE. V lost 1 base to trimming and J lost 1 base, with 3 bases between them. CDR3 DNA sequence: TGTGCCAGCAGCGTAACTTCTGGGGCCAACGTCCTGACTTTC. Translating gives CASSVTSGANVLTF.

This clone was found once. The chain employs TRBV10-2 and TRBJ2-5; 9 bases match TRBD1. The CDR3 is made up of 15 amino acids. Germline CDR1 reads WSHSY; CDR2 reads SAAADI. Trimming removed 2 bases from V and 7 bases from J; junction bases left unmatched: 8. The CDR3 nucleotides read TGCGCCAGCAGTGAGACAGCGGGACAGGGTGCGACCCAGTACTTC. Amino acid sequence: CASSETAGQGATQYF.

The chain is built from TRBV5-6 and TRBJ2-7; a weak D match, TRBD1 (8 bases). CDR1 and CDR2 from the germline V gene are SGHDT and YYEEEE. The V gene lost 2 bases and the J gene lost 2 bases, with 14 bases spanning the gap. The CDR3 runs 15 residues. The CDR3 here is CASSFGTGGAYEQYF. The CDR3 coding sequence is TGTGCCAGCAGCTTCGGCACAGGGGGGGCCTACGAGCAGTACTTC. The variable domain in full, completed from reference TRBV5-6 and TRBJ2-7, reads DAGVTQSPTHLIKTRGQQVTLRCSPKSGHDTVSWYQQALGQGPQFIFQYYEEEERQRGNFPDRFSGHQFPNYSSELNVNALLLGDSALYLCASSFGTGGAYEQYFGPGTRLTVT.

The chain has TRBV5-4 and TRBJ2-3; 7 nucleotides match TRBD2. From germline, CDR1 is SGHNT and CDR2 YYREEE (reference sequence). V dropped 3 bases and J dropped 0; count of bases not matched to a gene: 10. CDR3 length equals 17 residues. For the CDR3, the DNA is TGTGCCAGCAGCTGGGGTCTGGGCGGGGGAAGCACAGATACGCAGTATTTT. Amino acid sequence: CASSWGLGGGSTDTQYF.

The rearrangement uses TRBV4-1 and TRBJ2-7; D may be TRBD2 (5 bases). There are 15 residues in the CDR3. CDR1 is MGHRA and CDR2 is YSYEKL in the germline V gene. The ends were cut back, 2 bases at V and 6 bases at J, with 17 bases in the middle. Written as DNA, the CDR3 is TGCGCCAGCAGCCAATCGTTGGGGAGCGTTGTCGAGCAGTACTTC. As protein: CASSQSLGSVVEQYF.

The chain uses TRBV10-3 and TRBJ2-3; D not resolved. CDR1 is ENHRY, CDR2 SYGVKD, per germline. The V gene lost 4 bases and the J gene lost 2 bases, with 16 bases spanning the gap. The CDR3 loop spans 16 amino acids. The CDR3 DNA sequence: TGTGCCATCAGTGCTACCGCACAGTTCCCCACAGATACGCAGTATTTT. Translated, it gives CAISATAQFPTDTQYF.

V gene TRBV9 combines with J gene TRBJ2-7, with TRBD2 identical over 8 bases. Germline V gene sequence: CDR1 SGDLS, CDR2 YYNGEE. This CDR3 is built from 16 residues. The J segment lost 2 bases and the V segment lost 2 bases, leaving 9 bases of the junction unmatched. CDR3 residues: CASSVAPSGSAYEQYF. In nucleotides, the CDR3 is TGTGCCAGCAGCGTCGCCCCTAGCGGGTCCGCCTACGAGCAGTACTTC.